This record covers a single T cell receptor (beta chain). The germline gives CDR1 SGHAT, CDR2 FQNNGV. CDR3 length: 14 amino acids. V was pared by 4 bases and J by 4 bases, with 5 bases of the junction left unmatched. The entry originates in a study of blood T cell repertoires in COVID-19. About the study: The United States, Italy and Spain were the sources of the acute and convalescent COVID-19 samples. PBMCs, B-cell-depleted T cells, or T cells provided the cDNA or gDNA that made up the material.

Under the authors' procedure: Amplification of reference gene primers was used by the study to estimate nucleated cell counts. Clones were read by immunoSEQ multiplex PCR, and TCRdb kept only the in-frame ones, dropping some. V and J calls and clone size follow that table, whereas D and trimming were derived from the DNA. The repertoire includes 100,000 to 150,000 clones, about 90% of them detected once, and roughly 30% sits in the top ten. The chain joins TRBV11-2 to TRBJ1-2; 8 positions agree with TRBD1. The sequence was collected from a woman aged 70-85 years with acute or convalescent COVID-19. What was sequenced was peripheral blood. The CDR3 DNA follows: TGTGCCAGCAGCTACGGACAGGGTTCCTATGGCTACACCTTC. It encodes CASSYGQGSYGYTF. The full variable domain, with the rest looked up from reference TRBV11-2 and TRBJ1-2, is EAGVAQSPRYKIIEKRQSVAFWCNPISGHATLYWYQQILGQGPKLLIQFQNNGVVDDSQLPKDRFSAERLKGVDSTLKIQPAKLEDSAVYLCASSYGQGSYGYTFGSGTRLTVV.